The 12 T cell receptor beta chains reported below all come from one sample, sequenced in a study of cytomegalovirus exposure and HLA in healthy donors. With 60 Vbeta and 13 Jbeta primers, the PCR was carried out. Profiled with immunoSEQ multiplex PCR; TCRdb holds only in-frame clones, not every one. This table has about 140,000 clones, around 72% appearing once. Sequenced input: PBMCs. The receptors here all came from a human donor in good health.

The chain employs TRBV7-8 and TRBJ1-1; the D is unclear. The germline V gene has CDR1 SGHVS and CDR2 FQNEAQ. V was cut by 4 bases and J by 3 bases, with 18 bases left in between. This CDR3 region has 16 residues. The CDR3 loop is CASSSVTWGGDTEAFF. CDR3 DNA: TGTGCCAGCAGCTCCGTTACATGGGGAGGTGACACTGAAGCTTTCTTT.

The rearrangement links TRBV11-2 to TRBJ2-7; a possible D gene is TRBD1 (5 bases). With 0 bases removed from V and 2 bases from J, the gap between germline ends came to 5 bases. This CDR3 region has 13 residues. Germline V gene sequence: CDR1 SGHAT, CDR2 FQNNGV. The DNA for the CDR3 is TGTGCCAGCAGCTTAGACAGGGCCTACGAGCAGTACTTC. Translated, it gives CASSLDRAYEQYF.

This chain links TRBV7-6 with TRBJ2-5; the match to TRBD1 covers 9 bases. The CDR3 sequence is 14 residues long. Losses at the gene ends were 4 bases for V and 4 bases for J; bases not matched to a gene: 4. Germline CDR1 reads SGHVS; CDR2 reads FNYEAQ. The CDR3: CASSSGQGIETQYF. The CDR3 bases are TGTGCCAGCAGCTCTGGACAGGGGATAGAGACCCAGTACTTC. The variable domain in full, with the rest retrieved from reference TRBV7-6 and TRBJ2-5, is GAGVSQSPRYKVTKRGQDVALRCDPISGHVSLYWYRQALGQGPEFLTYFNYEAQQDKSGLPNDRFSAERPEGSISTLTIQRTEQRDSAMYRCASSSGQGIETQYFGPGTRLLVL.

V gene TRBV11-2 combines with J gene TRBJ1-2, with D possibly being TRBD1 (5 bases). This CDR3 comprises 13 residues. The V gene's germline CDR1 is SGHAT and CDR2 FQNNGV. Trimming took 5 bases from V and 5 from J, leaving 12 bases between them. The CDR3 sequence: CASSGSGTYGYTF. CDR3 bases: TGTGCCAGCAGCGGATCAGGGACTTATGGCTACACCTTC.

The CDR3 bases are TGTGCCAGCAGCTTAATAACCGGGGAGCTGTTTTTT. Translating it yields CASSLITGELFF. The chain uses TRBV7-9 and TRBJ2-2; D is unclear. Trimming left V 2 bases short and J 5 bases short, with 3 bases between. The CDR3 is 12 amino acids. Germline V lookup: CDR1 SEHNR, CDR2 FQNEAQ (reference sequence).

This clone was counted between two and nine times. V usage is TRBV6-5 and J usage is TRBJ1-1; 8 positions match TRBD1. The CDR3 extends over 15 amino acids. V dropped 7 bases and J dropped 0; count of bases not matched to a gene: 7. Looked up from germline, CDR1 is MNHEY and CDR2 is SVGAGI. The CDR3 spells CASTFQGAVNTEAFF. Written as DNA, the CDR3 is TGTGCCAGCACATTCCAGGGGGCGGTGAACACTGAAGCTTTCTTT.

The J gene is TRBJ1-6, the V gene TRBV6-5, with a possible D match to TRBD1 (5 bases). This CDR3 comprises 13 residues. Trimming took 5 bases from V and 8 from J, leaving 10 bases between them. Germline V gives CDR1 MNHEY, CDR2 SVGAGI. The CDR3 sequence: CASSQSRDSPLHF. CDR3 DNA: TGTGCCAGCAGTCAGAGCAGGGATTCACCCCTCCACTTT.

The chain joins TRBV5-4 to TRBJ2-2; 8 bases line up with TRBD1. CDR3 length equals 15 residues. Per the germline V gene, CDR1 is SGHNT and CDR2 is YYREEE (reference sequence). V lost 2 bases, J lost 3 bases, and 3 bases stayed unmatched. The CDR3 sequence is CASSFQGADTGELFF. The CDR3 DNA reads TGTGCCAGCAGCTTTCAGGGGGCGGACACCGGGGAGCTGTTTTTT.

The chain combines TRBV5-6 with TRBJ2-7; D is perhaps TRBD2 (5 bases). Germline V gene lookup returns CDR1 SGHDT and CDR2 YYEEEE. Trimming removed 0 bases at V and 3 bases at J, with 7 bases between. The length of the CDR3 is 13 residues. Written as DNA, the CDR3 is TGTGCCAGCAGCTTGGGAGGGTTCTACGAGCAGTACTTC. It yields the protein CASSLGGFYEQYF.

This rearrangement joins TRBV21-1 to TRBJ1-2; TRBD1, the table's D call, lacks a check against the DNA. TRBV21-1 is flagged as a pseudogene. This CDR3 is built from 14 residues. CDR3 nucleotide sequence: TGTGCCAGCAGCAAAGCTCCCAGATTCTATGGCTACACCTTC. Translated: CASSKAPRFYGYTF.

As DNA, the CDR3 is TGTGCCAGCAGCTTCACTATTACCACCGGGGAGCTGTTTTTT. It codes for CASSFTITTGELFF. V gene TRBV6-5 combines with J gene TRBJ2-2; no firm D call. The CDR3 length is 14 residues. Germline V gene lookup returns CDR1 MNHEY and CDR2 SVGAGI. V was clipped by 6 bases and J by 4 bases, with 12 bases between them.

In this sample, this clone turned up a few times. The V gene is TRBV7-3, the J gene TRBJ2-2; the D gene is possibly TRBD2 (6 bases). The CDR3 spans 15 residues. V lost 1 base and J 6 bases, leaving 12 bases between the germline ends. Germline V gene lookup returns CDR1 SGHTA and CDR2 FQGTGA. The CDR3, as DNA: TGTGCCAGCAGCTTAAACCCACGGGGGTCCGGGGAGCTGTTTTTT. Translating gives CASSLNPRGSGELFF.